This T cell receptor beta chain was recorded in a study of shared clonotypes between healthy human individuals. Study-wide results and caveats: Naive subsets generally had larger estimated richness than memory subsets. Non-shared clonotypes showed lower generation probabilities than clonotypes common to all four donors.

As processed by the authors: Because ImmunoSEQ provided only junction sequences with no quality scores, the filtering differed. Only in-frame clones appear in the TCRdb table, and some are missing; sequencing was by immunoSEQ multiplex PCR. That table gives V, J and clone size, and the DNA gave D and trimming. The sample yields about 100,000 clones, almost 70% seen once. For this clone: Antigen unknown.

Healthy HIV-negative adults with no recent acute infections or vaccinations were recruited as donors. The CDR3 spans 16 residues. CDR1 is LGHNA and CDR2 is YSLEER in the germline V gene. The V gene lost 0 bases and the J gene lost 2 bases, with 8 bases spanning the gap. The TCR was taken from a man aged 25 to 40 in good health. Sequencing was done on a sample of memory CD8+ T cells sorted from blood. Subset indicated: CD45RO+ cells pooled with CCR7-negative TemRA cells. This chain links TRBV4-3 with TRBJ2-6; D gene unclear. The chain's CDR3 is CASSQDWGTGANVLTF. The CDR3, as DNA: TGCGCCAGCAGCCAAGATTGGGGAACTGGGGCCAACGTCCTGACTTTC.